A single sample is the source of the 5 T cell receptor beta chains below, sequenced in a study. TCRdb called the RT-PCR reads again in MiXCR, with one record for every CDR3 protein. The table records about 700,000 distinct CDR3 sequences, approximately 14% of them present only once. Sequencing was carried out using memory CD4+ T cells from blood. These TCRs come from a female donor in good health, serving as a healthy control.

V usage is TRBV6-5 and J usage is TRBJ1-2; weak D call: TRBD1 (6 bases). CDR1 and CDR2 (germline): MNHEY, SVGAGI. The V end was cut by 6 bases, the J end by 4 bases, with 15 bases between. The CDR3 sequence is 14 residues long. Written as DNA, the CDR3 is TGTGCCAGCAGATCCTACGACAGGAGCTATGGCTACACCTTC. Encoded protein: CASRSYDRSYGYTF.

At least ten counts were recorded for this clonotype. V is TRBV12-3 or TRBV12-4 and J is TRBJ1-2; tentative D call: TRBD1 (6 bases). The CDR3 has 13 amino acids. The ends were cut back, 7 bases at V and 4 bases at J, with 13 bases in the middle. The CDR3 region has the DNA TGTGCCAGCACCCCTCCAGGGGCCTATGGCTACACCTTC. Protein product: CASTPPGAYGYTF.

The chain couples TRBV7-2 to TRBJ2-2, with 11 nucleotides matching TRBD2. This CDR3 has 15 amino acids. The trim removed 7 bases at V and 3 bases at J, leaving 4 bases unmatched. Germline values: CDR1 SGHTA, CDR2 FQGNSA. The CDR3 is CASNPSGGHTGELFF. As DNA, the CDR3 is TGTGCCAGCAACCCTAGCGGGGGGCACACCGGGGAGCTGTTTTTT.

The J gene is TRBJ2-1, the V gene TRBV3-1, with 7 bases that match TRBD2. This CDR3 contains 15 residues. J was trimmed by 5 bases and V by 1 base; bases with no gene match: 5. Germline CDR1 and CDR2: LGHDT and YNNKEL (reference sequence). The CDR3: CASSQAGGFNNEQFF. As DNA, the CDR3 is TGTGCCAGCAGCCAAGCGGGAGGCTTCAACAATGAGCAGTTCTTC.

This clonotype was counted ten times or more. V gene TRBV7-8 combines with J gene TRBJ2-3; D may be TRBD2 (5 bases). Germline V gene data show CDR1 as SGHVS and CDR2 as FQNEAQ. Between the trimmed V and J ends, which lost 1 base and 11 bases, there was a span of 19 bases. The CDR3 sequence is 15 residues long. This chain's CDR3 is CASSLGLAAPHMQYF. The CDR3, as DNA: TGTGCCAGCAGCTTAGGCCTAGCCGCACCCCATATGCAGTATTTT.